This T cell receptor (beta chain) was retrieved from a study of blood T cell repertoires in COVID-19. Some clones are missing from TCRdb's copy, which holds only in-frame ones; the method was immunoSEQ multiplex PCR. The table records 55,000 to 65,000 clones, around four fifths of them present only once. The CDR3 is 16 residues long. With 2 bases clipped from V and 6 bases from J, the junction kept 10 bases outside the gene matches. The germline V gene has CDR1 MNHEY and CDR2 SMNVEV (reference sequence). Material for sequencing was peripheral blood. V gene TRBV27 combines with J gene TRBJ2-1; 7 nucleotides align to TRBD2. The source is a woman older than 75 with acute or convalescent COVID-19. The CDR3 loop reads CASSLRLAVVLNEQFF. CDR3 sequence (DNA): TGTGCCAGCAGTTTAAGGCTAGCGGTAGTCCTCAATGAGCAGTTCTTC.